This TCR beta chain was sequenced for a study of T cell changes during pregnancy in multiple sclerosis. Germline V gives CDR1 SGHRS, CDR2 YFSETQ. The V and J ends lost 3 bases and 3 bases, in that order; junction bases with no gene match: 7. The CDR3 has 16 residues. Assay: immunoSEQ multiplex PCR; the TCRdb copy retains only in-frame clones and omits some. The sample yields some 79,000 clones, under 95% seen once. The TCR originated in a female donor with multiple sclerosis, enrolled in a pregnancy study. The genes are TRBV5-1 and TRBJ2-3; 10 bases map to TRBD2. This specimen consisted of CD4+ T cells from peripheral blood mononuclear cells, obtained in the second trimester of pregnancy. CDR3 residues: CASSSNLAGGTDTQYF. CDR3 DNA: TGCGCCAGCAGCTCCAATTTAGCGGGAGGAACAGATACGCAGTATTTT.